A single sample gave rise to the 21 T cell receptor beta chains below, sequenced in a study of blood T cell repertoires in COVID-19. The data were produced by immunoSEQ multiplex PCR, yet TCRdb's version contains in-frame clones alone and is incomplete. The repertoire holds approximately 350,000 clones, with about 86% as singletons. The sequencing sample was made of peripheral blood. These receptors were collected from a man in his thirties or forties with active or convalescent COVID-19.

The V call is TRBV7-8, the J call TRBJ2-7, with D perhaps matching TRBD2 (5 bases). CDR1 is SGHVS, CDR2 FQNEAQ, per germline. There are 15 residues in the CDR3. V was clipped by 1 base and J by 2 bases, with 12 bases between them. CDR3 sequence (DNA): TGTGCCAGCAGCTTAGAGGGAGCTCGAACCTACGAGCAGTACTTC. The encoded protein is CASSLEGARTYEQYF.

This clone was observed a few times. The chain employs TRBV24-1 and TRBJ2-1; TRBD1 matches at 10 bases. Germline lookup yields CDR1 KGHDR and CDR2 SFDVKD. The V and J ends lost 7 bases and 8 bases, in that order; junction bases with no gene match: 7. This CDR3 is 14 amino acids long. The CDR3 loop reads CATSRTGGQYEQFF. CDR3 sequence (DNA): TGTGCCACCAGCCGGACAGGGGGACAATATGAGCAGTTCTTC.

The CDR3 region has the DNA TGCGGCAGAGGGACTAGCGGGGGGCGATGCACAGATACGCAGTATTTT. Translating gives CGRGTSGGRCTDTQYF. The rearrangement links TRBV10-1 to TRBJ2-3; 15 nucleotides match TRBD2. Germline CDR1 is WNHNN and CDR2 is SYGVQD (reference sequence). This CDR3 has 16 residues.

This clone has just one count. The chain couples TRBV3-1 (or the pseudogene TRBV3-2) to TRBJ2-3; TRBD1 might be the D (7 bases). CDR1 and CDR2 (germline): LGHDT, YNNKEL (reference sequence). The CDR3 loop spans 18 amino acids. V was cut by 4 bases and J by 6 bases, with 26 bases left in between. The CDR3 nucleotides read TGTGCCAGCAGCCCAGGGGGGAGAGGGACTGGGTCCTGGGATACGCAGTATTTT. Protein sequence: CASSPGGRGTGSWDTQYF.

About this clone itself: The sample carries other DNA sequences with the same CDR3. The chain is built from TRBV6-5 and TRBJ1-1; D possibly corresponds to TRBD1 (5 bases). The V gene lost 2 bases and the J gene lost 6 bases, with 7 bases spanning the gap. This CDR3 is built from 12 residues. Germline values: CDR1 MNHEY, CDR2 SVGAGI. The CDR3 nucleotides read TGTGCCAGCAGTTACGGGGGGTCTGAAGCTTTCTTT. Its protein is CASSYGGSEAFF.

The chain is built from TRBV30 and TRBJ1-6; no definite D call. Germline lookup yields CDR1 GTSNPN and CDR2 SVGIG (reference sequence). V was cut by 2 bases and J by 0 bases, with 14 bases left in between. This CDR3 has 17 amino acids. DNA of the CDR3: TGTGCCTGGAGTCCCGGGATATCCTTCTCCTATAATTCACCCCTCCACTTT. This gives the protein CAWSPGISFSYNSPLHF. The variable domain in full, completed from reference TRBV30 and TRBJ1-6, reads SQTIHQWPATLVQPVGSPLSLECTVEGTSNPNLYWYRQAAGRGLQLLFYSVGIGQISSEVPQNLSASRPQDRQFILSSKKLLLSDSGFYLCAWSPGISFSYNSPLHFGNGTRLTVT.

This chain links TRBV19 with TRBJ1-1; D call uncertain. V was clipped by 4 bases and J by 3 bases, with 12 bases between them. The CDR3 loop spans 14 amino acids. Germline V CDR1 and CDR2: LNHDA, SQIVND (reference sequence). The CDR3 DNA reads TGTGCCAGTAGTAATTGGGAGGGAGACACTGAAGCTTTCTTT. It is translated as CASSNWEGDTEAFF.

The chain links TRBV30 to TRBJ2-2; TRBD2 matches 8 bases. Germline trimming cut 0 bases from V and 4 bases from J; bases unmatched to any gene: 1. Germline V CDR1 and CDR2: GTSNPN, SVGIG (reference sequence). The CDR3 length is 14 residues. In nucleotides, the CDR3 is TGTGCCTGGAGTGTACTAGCGGTCACCGGGGAGCTGTTTTTT. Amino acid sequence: CAWSVLAVTGELFF.

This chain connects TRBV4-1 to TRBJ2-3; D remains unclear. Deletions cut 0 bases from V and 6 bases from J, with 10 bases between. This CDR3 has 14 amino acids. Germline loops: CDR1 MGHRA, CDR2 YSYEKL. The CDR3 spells CASSQEVRADTQYF. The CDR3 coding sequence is TGCGCCAGCAGCCAAGAGGTACGAGCGGATACGCAGTATTTT.

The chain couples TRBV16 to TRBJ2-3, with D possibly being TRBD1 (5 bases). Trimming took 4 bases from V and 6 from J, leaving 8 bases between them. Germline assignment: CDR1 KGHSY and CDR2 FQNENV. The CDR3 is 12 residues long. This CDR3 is CASSLGHDTQYF. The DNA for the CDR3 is TGTGCCAGCAGCCTCGGACACGATACGCAGTATTTT.

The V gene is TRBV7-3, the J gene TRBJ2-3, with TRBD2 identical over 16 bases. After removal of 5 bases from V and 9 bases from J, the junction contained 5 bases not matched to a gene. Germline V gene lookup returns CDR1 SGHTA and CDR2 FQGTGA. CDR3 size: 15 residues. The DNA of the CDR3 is TGTGCCAGCAGCATGGGACTAGCGGGAGGGCACACGCAGTATTTT. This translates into CASSMGLAGGHTQYF.

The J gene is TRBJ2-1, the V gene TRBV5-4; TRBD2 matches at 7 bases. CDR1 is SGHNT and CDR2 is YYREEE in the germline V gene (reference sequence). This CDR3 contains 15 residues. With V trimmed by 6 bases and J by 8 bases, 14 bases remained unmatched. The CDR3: CASTPSGGRHDEQFF. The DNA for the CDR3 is TGTGCCAGCACCCCGAGCGGCGGGAGACACGATGAGCAGTTCTTC.

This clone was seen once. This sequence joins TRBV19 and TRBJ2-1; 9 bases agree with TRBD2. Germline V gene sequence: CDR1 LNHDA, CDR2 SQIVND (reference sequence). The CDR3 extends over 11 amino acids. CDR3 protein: CAAGGADEQFF. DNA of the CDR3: TGTGCTGCGGGGGGGGCGGATGAGCAGTTCTTC.

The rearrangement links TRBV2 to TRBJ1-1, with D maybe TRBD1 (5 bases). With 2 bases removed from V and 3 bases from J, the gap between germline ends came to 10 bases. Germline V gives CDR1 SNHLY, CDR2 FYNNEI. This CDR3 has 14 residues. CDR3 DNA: TGTGCCAGCAGTGAATTGGGGGGAGACACTGAAGCTTTCTTT. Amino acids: CASSELGGDTEAFF.

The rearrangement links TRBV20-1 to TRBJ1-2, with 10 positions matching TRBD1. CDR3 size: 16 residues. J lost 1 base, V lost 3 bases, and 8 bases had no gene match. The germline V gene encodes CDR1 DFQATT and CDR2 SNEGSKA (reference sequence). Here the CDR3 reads CSASSRGQGINYGYTF. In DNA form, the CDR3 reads TGCAGTGCTAGTAGTAGGGGACAGGGGATTAACTATGGCTACACCTTC.

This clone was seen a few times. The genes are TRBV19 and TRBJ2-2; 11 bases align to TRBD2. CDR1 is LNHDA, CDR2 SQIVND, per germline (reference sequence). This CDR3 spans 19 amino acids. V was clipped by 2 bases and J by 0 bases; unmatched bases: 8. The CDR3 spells CASSILAGGTLTNTGELFF. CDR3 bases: TGTGCCAGTAGTATACTAGCGGGAGGAACCTTAACGAACACCGGGGAGCTGTTTTTT.

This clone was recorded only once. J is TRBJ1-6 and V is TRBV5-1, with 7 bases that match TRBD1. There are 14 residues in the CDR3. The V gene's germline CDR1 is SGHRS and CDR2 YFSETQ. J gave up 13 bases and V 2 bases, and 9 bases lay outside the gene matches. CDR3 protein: CASSFDRELSPLHF. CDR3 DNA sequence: TGCGCCAGCAGCTTTGACAGGGAACTTTCGCCCCTCCACTTT.

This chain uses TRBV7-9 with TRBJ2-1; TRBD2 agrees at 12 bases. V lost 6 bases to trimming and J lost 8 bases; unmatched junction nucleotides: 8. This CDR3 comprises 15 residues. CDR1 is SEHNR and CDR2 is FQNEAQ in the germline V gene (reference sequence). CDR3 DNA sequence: TGTGCCAGCAGGAAGAGACTAGCGGGAGCCCATGAGCAGTTCTTC. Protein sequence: CASRKRLAGAHEQFF.

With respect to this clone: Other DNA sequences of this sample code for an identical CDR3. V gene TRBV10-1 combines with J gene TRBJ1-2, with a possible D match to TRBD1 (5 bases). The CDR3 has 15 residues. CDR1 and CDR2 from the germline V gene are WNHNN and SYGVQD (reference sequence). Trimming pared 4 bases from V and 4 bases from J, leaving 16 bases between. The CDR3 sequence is CASSGAGTGIYGYTF. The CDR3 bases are TGCGCCAGCAGTGGCGCAGGAACAGGTATCTATGGCTACACCTTC.

CDR3 region: CASSVGWGDTGELFF. The CDR3 nucleotides read TGTGCCAGCAGCGTAGGGTGGGGGGACACCGGGGAGCTGTTTTTT. The gene calls are TRBV9 and TRBJ2-2; maybe TRBD2 (6 bases). The CDR3 runs 15 residues. Germline V lookup: CDR1 SGDLS, CDR2 YYNGEE. V lost 0 bases, J lost 3 bases, and 9 bases lay in between. Full variable domain (outside the CDR3, taken from reference TRBV9 and TRBJ2-2): DSGVTQTPKHLITATGQRVTLRCSPRSGDLSVYWYQQSLDQGLQFLIQYYNGEERAKGNILERFSAQQFPDLHSELNLSSLELGDSALYFCASSVGWGDTGELFFGEGSRLTVL.

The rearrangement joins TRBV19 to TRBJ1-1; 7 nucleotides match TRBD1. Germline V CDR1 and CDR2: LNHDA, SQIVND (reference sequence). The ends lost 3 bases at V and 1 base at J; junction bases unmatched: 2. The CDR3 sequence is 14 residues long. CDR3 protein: CASSMDRKNTEAFF. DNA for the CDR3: TGTGCCAGTAGTATGGACAGGAAGAACACTGAAGCTTTCTTT.